This is a list of T cell receptor beta chains from one sample in a study of blood T cells in healthy people across ages. One entry per CDR3 protein results from TCRdb running MiXCR on the 5' RACE reads. The profile shows around 1.5 million distinct CDR3 sequences, around two fifths of them singletons. The sequenced material came from blood. All receptors derive from a woman in her late teens or twenties in good health. Both conserved end residues are part of each CDR3. D genes are given only for firm matches. Where a row states a size, it is once, few, many or the class of an expanded clone; other rows omit it.

v_gene,abundance,len,d_gene,j_gene,CDR3nt,CDR3aa
TRBV29-1,.,16,TRBD2,TRBJ2-3,TGCAGCGCTGAGTGGGCGGGAGGGTATCGCACAGATACGCAGTATTTT,CSAEWAGGYRTDTQYF
TRBV7-9,.,16,TRBD1,TRBJ1-4,TGTGCCAGCAGCTTAGCGACAGGGGGGGCTAATGAAAAACTGTTTTTT,CASSLATGGANEKLFF
TRBV5-1,.,16,TRBD1,TRBJ1-4,TGCGCCAGCAGCCCAATCGGGACAGGAGTGAATGAAAAACTGTTTTTT,CASSPIGTGVNEKLFF
TRBV30,.,13,TRBD1,TRBJ1-1,TGTGCCTGGAGTGGACAGGGGACCACTGAAGCTTTCTTT,CAWSGQGTTEAFF
TRBV14,few,18,TRBD2,TRBJ2-7,TGTGCCAGCAGCCAAGATCTTGGTCTGGGACTAGCCTCCTACGAGCAGTACTTC,CASSQDLGLGLASYEQYF
TRBV4-1,.,15,TRBD2,TRBJ2-5,TGCGCCAGCAGCACGCGGGGACTAGTTAAGGAGACCCAGTACTTC,CASSTRGLVKETQYF
TRBV6-1,.,16,TRBD1,TRBJ2-5,TGTGCCAGCAGAGAAACCGGGACAGGGGTGGAGGAGACCCAGTACTTC,CASRETGTGVEETQYF
TRBV28,few,13,TRBD1,TRBJ2-3,TGTGCCAGCCACACATGGGACAGAGATACGCAGTATTTT,CASHTWDRDTQYF
TRBV5-1,few,16,TRBD2,TRBJ2-3,TGCGCCAGCAGCCTACGACTAAGCGGGGGGTCAGATACGCAGTATTTT,CASSLRLSGGSDTQYF
TRBV5-5,.,14,.,TRBJ1-2,TGTGCCAGCAGCCTCACCGGACTCCCCTATGGCTACACCTTC,CASSLTGLPYGYTF
TRBV30,.,13,.,TRBJ1-2,TGTGCCTGGAGTGTATCACACAACTATGGCTACACCTTC,CAWSVSHNYGYTF
TRBV11-2,few,15,.,TRBJ2-3,TGTGCCAGCAGCTTAGTGGACGGGAGAGGAGATACGCAGTATTTT,CASSLVDGRGDTQYF
TRBV4-2,.,14,TRBD1,TRBJ2-7,TGTGCCAGCAGCGACAGGGCGGATTCCTACGAGCAGTACTTC,CASSDRADSYEQYF
TRBV5-1,.,15,.,TRBJ2-3,TGTGCCAGCAGCATGGATGGGACTTCCACAGATACGCAGTATTTT,CASSMDGTSTDTQYF
TRBV29-1,.,15,TRBD1,TRBJ2-3,TGCAGCGTTGAAAGGACAGGGGATCCCCCAGATACGCAGTATTTT,CSVERTGDPPDTQYF
TRBV2,once,14,.,TRBJ1-1,TGTGCCAGCAAGGCCGGGGGAACGAACACTGAAGCTTTCTTT,CASKAGGTNTEAFF
TRBV20-1,few,13,.,TRBJ1-5,TGCAGTGCCACTTTCCAGGGGAATCAGCCCCAGCATTTT,CSATFQGNQPQHF
TRBV12-3/TRBV12-4,few,15,.,TRBJ2-1,TGTGCCATCCAGAAGGGTAGCGGATCCTACAATGAGCAGTTCTTC,CAIQKGSGSYNEQFF
TRBV9,few,15,.,TRBJ2-7,TGTGCCAGCAGCATAGCGCCAGGCCCATCCTACGAGCAGTACTTC,CASSIAPGPSYEQYF
TRBV6-5,.,13,.,TRBJ1-5,TGTGCCAGCAGGACAGAATACAATCAGCCCCAGCATTTT,CASRTEYNQPQHF
TRBV12-5,once,18,.,TRBJ2-3,TGTGCTAGTGGTTCAGGAGCAAAAGGACGGAGTAGCACAGATACGCAGTATTTT,CASGSGAKGRSSTDTQYF
TRBV3-1,.,13,.,TRBJ2-1,TGTGCCAGCAGCCAGGAGGACTTCAATGAGCAGTTCTTC,CASSQEDFNEQFF
TRBV20-1,few,15,TRBD2,TRBJ2-3,TGCAGTGCTACTCCGGGACTAGCGGCTGCAGATACGCAGTATTTT,CSATPGLAAADTQYF
TRBV20-1,once,17,TRBD1,TRBJ2-1,TGCAGTGCTGGGGAAATTAACAGGGGCGGTCCCGGGAATGAGCAGTTCTTC,CSAGEINRGGPGNEQFF
TRBV29-1,.,13,.,TRBJ1-2,TGCAGCGTTGGGGCAACAGGGTTGAGTGGCTACACCTTC,CSVGATGLSGYTF
TRBV12-3/TRBV12-4,.,17,TRBD2,TRBJ2-1,TGTGCCAGCAGTTTCGCTGCCCTAGCGGGAGGGACAGAGACCCAGTTCTTC,CASSFAALAGGTETQFF
TRBV2,.,11,.,TRBJ1-2,TGTGCCAGCAGCCCACCTAAGGGCTACACCTTC,CASSPPKGYTF
TRBV13,.,14,TRBD1,TRBJ1-2,TGTGCCAGCAGCTTAGGCCTCCGACAGGGGAGCTACACCTTC,CASSLGLRQGSYTF
TRBV12-3/TRBV12-4,.,15,TRBD2,TRBJ2-7,TGTGCCAGCAGTTCGACTAGCCGAAGGGCCTACGAGCAGTACTTC,CASSSTSRRAYEQYF
TRBV7-2,.,16,.,TRBJ2-4,TGTGCCAGCAGCTTAGCTACCCACAGCTCTAAAAACATTCAGTACTTC,CASSLATHSSKNIQYF
TRBV20-1,.,16,TRBD2,TRBJ2-1,TGCAGTGCTAGAGATTGGGCTAGCGGGTCCTACAATGAGCAGTTCTTC,CSARDWASGSYNEQFF
TRBV29-1,few,16,TRBD2,TRBJ2-2,TGCAGCGTTCTAAAACCCGCGGGGGAACACACCGGGGAGCTGTTTTTT,CSVLKPAGEHTGELFF
TRBV4-2,few,15,TRBD1,TRBJ1-5,TGTGCCAGCAGCCAAGAGAGGGACAGAGATCAGCCCCAGCATTTT,CASSQERDRDQPQHF
TRBV6-1,.,17,TRBD1,TRBJ2-2,TGTGCCAGCAGACGAATGGGACAGTCGCCACTTACCGGGGAGCTGTTTTTT,CASRRMGQSPLTGELFF
TRBV20-1,.,14,.,TRBJ2-5,TGCAGTGCTCCCTCTCTGAGGGGACAAGAGACCCAGTACTTC,CSAPSLRGQETQYF
TRBV9,few,18,TRBD2,TRBJ2-1,TGTGCCAGCAGCGTAGTTGGTTTGTATGGCGGGGGGAACAATGAGCAGTTCTTC,CASSVVGLYGGGNNEQFF